Below are 5 T cell receptor beta chains sequenced from a single sample in a study of CD8 T cells in ankylosing spondylitis. TCRdb reprocessed the 5' RACE reads with MiXCR, giving one entry per CDR3 protein. Of 300,000 to 400,000 distinct CDR3 sequences detected, roughly 12% appear once; the ten largest clones hold roughly 9%. The sample taken for sequencing was blood, either unsorted or a sorted T cell fraction (not recorded which). The source is a female donor with ankylosing spondylitis or in good health (not recorded which).

This clonotype was seen at least ten times. The chain couples TRBV5-6 to TRBJ2-5; 9 nucleotides line up with TRBD1. V lost 2 bases to trimming and J lost 4 bases; unmatched junction nucleotides: 3. The CDR3 consists of 14 residues. Germline V lookup: CDR1 SGHDT, CDR2 YYEEEE. In nucleotides, the CDR3 is TGTGCCAGCAGCTTCGGACAGGGGAGAGAGACCCAGTACTTC. Amino acid sequence: CASSFGQGRETQYF.

With respect to this clonotype: This sequence may be a read error, since a much larger clone differs from it by one base. V usage is TRBV12-3 or TRBV12-4 and J usage is TRBJ1-1; 8 bases line up with TRBD1. The CDR3 runs to 15 residues. V shed 5 bases, J shed 4 bases, and the junction held 9 bases outside the gene matches. The CDR3 is CASSPRQGSSTEAFF. CDR3 bases: TGTGCCAGCAGTCCCAGACAGGGGTCTTCCACTGAAGCTTTCTTT.

Ten or more counts support this clonotype. J is TRBJ2-2 and V is TRBV6-5, with 7 bases aligning to TRBD2. The CDR3 spans 16 residues. Germline V gives CDR1 MNHEY, CDR2 SVGAGI. Trimming at V came to 0 bases and at J to 0 bases, leaving 1 base not matched to a gene. The CDR3 region is CASSYSRGSNTGELFF. The CDR3 DNA is TGTGCCAGCAGTTACTCGCGGGGGTCGAACACCGGGGAGCTGTTTTTT.

This clonotype was seen more than once but under ten times. The chain uses TRBV5-5 and TRBJ2-7; D not resolved. CDR3 length equals 14 residues. V lost 1 base to trimming and J lost 2 bases, with 10 bases between them. Per germline, CDR1 SGHKS and CDR2 YYEKEE (reference sequence). The CDR3 DNA reads as TGTGCCAGCAGCTTGCTATGGGGAACCTACGAGCAGTACTTC. Translated, it gives CASSLLWGTYEQYF.

This clonotype was counted ten times or more. This chain links TRBV7-3 with TRBJ2-1, with TRBD2 identical over 10 bases. The germline V gene encodes CDR1 SGHTA and CDR2 FQGTGA. CDR3 length equals 17 residues. With V trimmed by 2 bases and J by 3 bases, 7 bases remained unmatched. The CDR3 is CASSLGLAGAFYNEQFF. The CDR3 region has the DNA TGTGCCAGCAGCTTAGGCCTAGCGGGGGCATTCTACAATGAGCAGTTCTTC. The whole variable domain, remainder taken from reference TRBV7-3 and TRBJ2-1, is GAGVSQTPSNKVTEKGKYVELRCDPISGHTALYWYRQSLGQGPEFLIYFQGTGAADDSGLPNDRFFAVRPEGSVSTLKIQRTERGDSAVYLCASSLGLAGAFYNEQFFGPGTRLTVL.